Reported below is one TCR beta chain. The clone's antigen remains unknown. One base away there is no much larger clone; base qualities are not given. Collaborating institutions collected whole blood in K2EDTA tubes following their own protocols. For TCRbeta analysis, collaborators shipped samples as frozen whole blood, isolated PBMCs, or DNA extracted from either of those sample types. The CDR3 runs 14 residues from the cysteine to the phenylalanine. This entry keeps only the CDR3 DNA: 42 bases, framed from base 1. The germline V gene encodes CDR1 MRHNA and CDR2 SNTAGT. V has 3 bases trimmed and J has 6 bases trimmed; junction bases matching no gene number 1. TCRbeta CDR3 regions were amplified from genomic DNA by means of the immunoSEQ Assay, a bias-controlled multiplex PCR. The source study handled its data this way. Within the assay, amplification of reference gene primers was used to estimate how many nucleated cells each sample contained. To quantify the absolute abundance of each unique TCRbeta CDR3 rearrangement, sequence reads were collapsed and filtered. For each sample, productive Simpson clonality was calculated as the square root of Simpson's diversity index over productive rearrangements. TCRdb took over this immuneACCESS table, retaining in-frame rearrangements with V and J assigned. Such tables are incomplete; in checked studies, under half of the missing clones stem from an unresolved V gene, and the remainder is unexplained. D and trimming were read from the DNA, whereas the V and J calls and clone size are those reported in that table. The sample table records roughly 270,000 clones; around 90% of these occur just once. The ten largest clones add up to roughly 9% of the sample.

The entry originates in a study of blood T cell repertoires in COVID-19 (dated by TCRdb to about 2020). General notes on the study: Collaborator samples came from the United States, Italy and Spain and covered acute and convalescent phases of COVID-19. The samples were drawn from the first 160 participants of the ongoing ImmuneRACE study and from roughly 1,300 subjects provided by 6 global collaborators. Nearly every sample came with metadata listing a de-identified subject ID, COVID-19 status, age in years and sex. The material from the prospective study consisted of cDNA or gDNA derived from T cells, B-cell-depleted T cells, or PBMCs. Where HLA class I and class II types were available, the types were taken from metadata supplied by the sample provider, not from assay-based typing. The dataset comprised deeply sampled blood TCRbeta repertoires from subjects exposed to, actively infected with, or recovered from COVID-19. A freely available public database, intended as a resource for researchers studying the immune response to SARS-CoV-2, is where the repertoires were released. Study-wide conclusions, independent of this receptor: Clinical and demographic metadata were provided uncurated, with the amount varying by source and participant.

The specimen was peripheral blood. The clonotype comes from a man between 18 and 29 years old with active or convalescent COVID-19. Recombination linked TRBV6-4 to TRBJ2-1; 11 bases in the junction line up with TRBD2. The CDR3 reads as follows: CASSDSGGVNEQFF. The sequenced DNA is TGTGCCAGCAGTGATAGCGGGGGGGTCAATGAGCAGTTCTTC.